The rows below give T cell receptor beta chains drawn from one sample of a study of HIV-infected patients and healthy controls. Each CDR3 protein is one row after TCRdb ran MiXCR on the 5' RACE reads. Of roughly 70,000 distinct CDR3 sequences listed, around 17% are singletons. The sequenced sample consisted of CD4+ T cells from blood. These receptors originate from a human donor in good health. Both conserved end residues are part of each CDR3. A D gene is named only where the DNA matches it firmly. Size tells how often a clone was seen (once, few, many) or the class of an expanded clone, and some rows leave it out.

j_gene: TRBJ1-1; len: 13; v_gene: TRBV7-9; d_gene: .; abundance: many; CDR3nt: TGTGCCAGCAGCTTAGAAACAGGCACTGAAGCTTTCTTT; CDR3aa: CASSLETGTEAFF
j_gene: TRBJ2-5; len: 15; v_gene: TRBV7-9; d_gene: .; abundance: .; CDR3nt: TGTGCCAGCAGCTTACCGGGGGGCCGGGTAGAGACCCAGTACTTC; CDR3aa: CASSLPGGRVETQYF
j_gene: TRBJ2-1; len: 14; v_gene: TRBV27; d_gene: TRBD2; abundance: many; CDR3nt: TGTGCCAGCAGCGGGAGGGCCTCCTACAATGAGCAGTTCTTC; CDR3aa: CASSGRASYNEQFF
j_gene: TRBJ1-4; len: 15; v_gene: TRBV6-1; d_gene: .; abundance: few; CDR3nt: TGTGCCAGCAGTGGGGGGGCAGCAACTAATGAAAAACTGTTTTTT; CDR3aa: CASSGGAATNEKLFF
j_gene: TRBJ2-1; len: 16; v_gene: TRBV30; d_gene: TRBD2; abundance: many; CDR3nt: TGTGCCCGGGGACTAGCGGTTAGAAGCTCCTACAATGAGCAGTTCTTC; CDR3aa: CARGLAVRSSYNEQFF
j_gene: TRBJ2-5; len: 17; v_gene: TRBV19; d_gene: .; abundance: .; CDR3nt: TGTGCCAGTAGTATTAAGCACAGAAGTACTCACCAAGAGACCCAGTACTTC; CDR3aa: CASSIKHRSTHQETQYF
j_gene: TRBJ1-4; len: 15; v_gene: TRBV19; d_gene: .; abundance: .; CDR3nt: TGTGCCAGTAGCTCAGGGCAGGGGACTAATGAAAAACTGTTTTTT; CDR3aa: CASSSGQGTNEKLFF
j_gene: TRBJ2-2; len: 17; v_gene: TRBV3-1; d_gene: TRBD2; abundance: .; CDR3nt: TGTGCCAGCAGCCAGACTAGCGGGAGAGCGAACACCGGGGAGCTGTTTTTT; CDR3aa: CASSQTSGRANTGELFF
j_gene: TRBJ1-2; len: 13; v_gene: TRBV29-1; d_gene: .; abundance: many; CDR3nt: TGCAGCGTTGCAGGGCTGATTAACTATGGCTACACCTTC; CDR3aa: CSVAGLINYGYTF
j_gene: TRBJ1-3; len: 14; v_gene: TRBV28; d_gene: .; abundance: .; CDR3nt: TGTGCCAGCAGTTTAACGGGGGCTTGGGACACCATATATTTT; CDR3aa: CASSLTGAWDTIYF
j_gene: TRBJ2-5; len: 13; v_gene: TRBV19; d_gene: TRBD1; abundance: few; CDR3nt: TGTGCCAGTAGGACAGGGGGCGTAGAGACCCAGTACTTC; CDR3aa: CASRTGGVETQYF
j_gene: TRBJ2-1; len: 16; v_gene: TRBV7-3; d_gene: TRBD2; abundance: many; CDR3nt: TGTGCCAGCAGCCTACAAGCGGGGGCCGGATACAATGAGCAGTTCTTC; CDR3aa: CASSLQAGAGYNEQFF
j_gene: TRBJ1-2; len: 12; v_gene: TRBV9; d_gene: .; abundance: few; CDR3nt: TGTGCCAGCAGCGTAGGAGTCTCTGGCTACACCTTC; CDR3aa: CASSVGVSGYTF
j_gene: TRBJ2-2; len: 14; v_gene: TRBV30; d_gene: .; abundance: few; CDR3nt: TGTGCCTGGAGTGGGGGGTTGGGCACCGGGGAGCTGTTTTTT; CDR3aa: CAWSGGLGTGELFF
j_gene: TRBJ2-2; len: 15; v_gene: TRBV19; d_gene: TRBD1; abundance: medium-sized; CDR3nt: TGTGCCAGTAGCCCTGGACAGGGGGGGGTCGGGGAGCTGTTTTTT; CDR3aa: CASSPGQGGVGELFF
j_gene: TRBJ1-2; len: 17; v_gene: TRBV5-1; d_gene: TRBD1; abundance: .; CDR3nt: TGCGCCAGCAGCCCTCAACTTCCGGGACAGGGTACCTATGGCTACACCTTC; CDR3aa: CASSPQLPGQGTYGYTF
j_gene: TRBJ2-1; len: 16; v_gene: TRBV29-1; d_gene: .; abundance: .; CDR3nt: TGCAGCGGACTAGACGGTTTACACACTGCTGCCGATGAGCAGTTCTTC; CDR3aa: CSGLDGLHTAADEQFF
j_gene: TRBJ1-3; len: 14; v_gene: TRBV20-1; d_gene: .; abundance: .; CDR3nt: TGCAGTGCTAGAGATCCCAGGGGTGGAAACACCATATATTTT; CDR3aa: CSARDPRGGNTIYF
j_gene: TRBJ2-1; len: 12; v_gene: TRBV20-1; d_gene: .; abundance: many; CDR3nt: TGCAGTGCTAGGGTTCCATGGGTCGAGCAGTTCTTC; CDR3aa: CSARVPWVEQFF
j_gene: TRBJ2-7; len: 14; v_gene: TRBV20-1; d_gene: .; abundance: many; CDR3nt: TGCAGTGCTAGAAAAAGGGGCAGCTCCTACGAGCAGTACTTC; CDR3aa: CSARKRGSSYEQYF
j_gene: TRBJ2-5; len: 16; v_gene: TRBV6-6; d_gene: .; abundance: once; CDR3nt: TGTGCCAGCAAGCCCCCTGGGGGAGGCCACCAAGAGACCCAGTACTTC; CDR3aa: CASKPPGGGHQETQYF
j_gene: TRBJ1-1; len: 15; v_gene: TRBV10-2; d_gene: TRBD1; abundance: few; CDR3nt: TGCGCCAGCAGTGCCCTCTCCGGGACAGGGAGTCGAGCTTTCTTT; CDR3aa: CASSALSGTGSRAFF
j_gene: TRBJ2-3; len: 16; v_gene: TRBV5-8; d_gene: TRBD1; abundance: few; CDR3nt: TGTGCCAGCAGTCATGGCACGGGACAGGGAGTGAATACGCAGTATTTT; CDR3aa: CASSHGTGQGVNTQYF
j_gene: TRBJ2-3; len: 15; v_gene: TRBV11-3; d_gene: TRBD2; abundance: .; CDR3nt: TGTGCCAGCAGCTTTGGAGCGGGAGACGCAGATACGCAGTATTTT; CDR3aa: CASSFGAGDADTQYF
j_gene: TRBJ1-5; len: 12; v_gene: TRBV29-1; d_gene: .; abundance: many; CDR3nt: TGCAGCGTTGGTTCGGCAGCGCAGCCCCAGCATTTT; CDR3aa: CSVGSAAQPQHF
j_gene: TRBJ1-6; len: 18; v_gene: TRBV7-2; d_gene: TRBD1; abundance: .; CDR3nt: TGTGCCAGCAGCTTCCGGGGGCAGGGGGCGTTTGGCGGTTCACCCCTCCACTTT; CDR3aa: CASSFRGQGAFGGSPLHF
j_gene: TRBJ1-1; len: 12; v_gene: TRBV19; d_gene: .; abundance: once; CDR3nt: TGTGCCAGTACCCAGGTTGGCACTGAAGCTTTCTTT; CDR3aa: CASTQVGTEAFF
j_gene: TRBJ1-6; len: 13; v_gene: TRBV20-1; d_gene: .; abundance: .; CDR3nt: TGCAGTGCTAGGGGGTATAATAATTCACCCCTCCACTTT; CDR3aa: CSARGYNNSPLHF
j_gene: TRBJ2-1; len: 14; v_gene: TRBV11-2; d_gene: .; abundance: .; CDR3nt: TGTGCCAGCAGCTTTCGGGACATTGACAATGAGCAGTTCTTC; CDR3aa: CASSFRDIDNEQFF
j_gene: TRBJ2-7; len: 15; v_gene: TRBV20-1; d_gene: TRBD2; abundance: .; CDR3nt: TGCAGTGCTCCACCCCCGAGCGGGGGGTCCTACGAGCAGTACTTC; CDR3aa: CSAPPPSGGSYEQYF